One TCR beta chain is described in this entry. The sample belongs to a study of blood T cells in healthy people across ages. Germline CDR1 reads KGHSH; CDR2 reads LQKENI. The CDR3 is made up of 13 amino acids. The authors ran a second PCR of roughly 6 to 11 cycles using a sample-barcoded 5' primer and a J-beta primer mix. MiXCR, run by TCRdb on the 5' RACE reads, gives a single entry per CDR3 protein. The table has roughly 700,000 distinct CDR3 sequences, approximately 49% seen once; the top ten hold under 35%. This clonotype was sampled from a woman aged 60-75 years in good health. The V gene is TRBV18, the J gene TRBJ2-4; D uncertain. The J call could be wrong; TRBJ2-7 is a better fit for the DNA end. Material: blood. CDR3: CASSPGVKREQYF. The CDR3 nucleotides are TGTGCCAGCTCCCCTGGGGTCAAACGCGAGCAGTACTTC.